In this sample, the clone carrying this TCR beta chain turned up a few times. The second PCR ran about 6 to 12 cycles with a sample-barcoded 5' primer and J-beta primers. TCRdb ran MiXCR on the 5' RACE reads and lists one entry per CDR3 protein. The table has around 1,000,000 distinct CDR3 sequences, approximately 25% seen once. The entry originates in a study of blood T cells in healthy people across ages. Germline values: CDR1 SQVTM, CDR2 ANQGSEA. The CDR3 consists of 13 residues. Trimming pared 6 bases from V and 4 bases from J, leaving 13 bases between. The data were also submitted as part of a second study, on T cells of mothers and their children. That paper adds: Donation was provided by three healthy Caucasian mothers along with their six children. RNA extracted was entirely used for cDNA synthesis, 1.5 ug per 15 ul. Thymic selection molds TCR recombination output in a comparable way in related and unrelated pairs.

This receptor was identified in a girl aged 2 to 10 in good health. Source material: blood. The rearrangement links TRBV29-1 to TRBJ1-3; a possible D gene is TRBD1 (6 bases). CDR3: CSVRQVAGNTIYF. CDR3 DNA sequence: TGCAGCGTCCGACAGGTAGCGGGAAACACCATATATTTT.